A selection of T cell receptor beta chains follows, all from one sample in a study of cytomegalovirus exposure and HLA in healthy donors. TCRdb's table, derived via immunoSEQ multiplex PCR, lists solely in-frame clones and lacks some. Counted here are about 170,000 clones, 80% to 85% occurring once; the ten biggest clones make up 1.2%. The sequenced sample consisted of PBMCs. The origin of the receptors is a boy aged 2 to 9 in good health and CMV-seronegative. The conserved cysteine and the conserved F or W are not part of the CDR3 here. The order of the fields is V gene, clone size, CDR3 length, J gene, CDR3 protein. The size field is filled for only some rows; it gives once, few, many or a size class.

v_call: TRBV11-2
clone_size: few
cdr3_length: 13
j_call: TRBJ2-1
cdr3_aa: ASSWSPSMGNEQF

v_call: TRBV27
clone_size: -
cdr3_length: 12
j_call: TRBJ1-5
cdr3_aa: ASSPQGNYQPQH

v_call: TRBV7-2
clone_size: -
cdr3_length: 12
j_call: TRBJ1-1
cdr3_aa: ASSPAAGGTEAF

v_call: TRBV4-1
clone_size: -
cdr3_length: 13
j_call: TRBJ2-7
cdr3_aa: ASSQLGQKSYEQY

v_call: TRBV30
clone_size: -
cdr3_length: 14
j_call: TRBJ2-5
cdr3_aa: AWSQGLAGRGETQY

v_call: TRBV7-8
clone_size: -
cdr3_length: 15
j_call: TRBJ2-2
cdr3_aa: ASSHGTNPRAAGELF

v_call: TRBV7-2
clone_size: -
cdr3_length: 15
j_call: TRBJ2-1
cdr3_aa: ASSFAGTSGSWNEQF

v_call: TRBV10-3
clone_size: -
cdr3_length: 13
j_call: TRBJ1-2
cdr3_aa: AISDRQGGNYGYT

v_call: TRBV4-1
clone_size: -
cdr3_length: 14
j_call: TRBJ2-5
cdr3_aa: ASSQSASGQVETQY

v_call: TRBV7-2
clone_size: -
cdr3_length: 11
j_call: TRBJ1-5
cdr3_aa: ASSLSFAQPQH

v_call: TRBV5-1
clone_size: -
cdr3_length: 11
j_call: TRBJ2-5
cdr3_aa: ASSPGVQETQY

v_call: TRBV28
clone_size: -
cdr3_length: 13
j_call: TRBJ2-7
cdr3_aa: ASSMRLAGDYEQY

v_call: TRBV11-2
clone_size: -
cdr3_length: 14
j_call: TRBJ2-1
cdr3_aa: ASSQPSGTGYNEQF

v_call: TRBV7-9
clone_size: few
cdr3_length: 11
j_call: -
cdr3_aa: ASSLEGGDEQY

v_call: TRBV6-5
clone_size: -
cdr3_length: 14
j_call: TRBJ1-1
cdr3_aa: ASSYSGRGEGTEAF

v_call: TRBV7-3
clone_size: -
cdr3_length: 17
j_call: TRBJ2-1
cdr3_aa: ASSIPREVSGRGNNEQF

v_call: TRBV7-8
clone_size: -
cdr3_length: 13
j_call: TRBJ1-2
cdr3_aa: ASSAQSGQNYGYT

v_call: TRBV18
clone_size: -
cdr3_length: 13
j_call: TRBJ2-3
cdr3_aa: ASSPWERGTDTQY

v_call: TRBV15
clone_size: -
cdr3_length: 13
j_call: TRBJ1-5
cdr3_aa: ATSPGQGGNQPQH

v_call: TRBV6-1
clone_size: -
cdr3_length: 11
j_call: TRBJ2-4
cdr3_aa: ASSETGGNIQY

v_call: TRBV11-2
clone_size: -
cdr3_length: 15
j_call: TRBJ2-1
cdr3_aa: ASSFNGLAGGLNEQF

v_call: TRBV7-3
clone_size: -
cdr3_length: 14
j_call: TRBJ2-2
cdr3_aa: ASSPGLRMNTGELF

v_call: TRBV7-9
clone_size: once
cdr3_length: 12
j_call: TRBJ2-4
cdr3_aa: ASSLEHRENIQY

v_call: TRBV4-3
clone_size: -
cdr3_length: 12
j_call: TRBJ1-2
cdr3_aa: ASSQGRAWGHGT

v_call: TRBV6-5
clone_size: -
cdr3_length: 12
j_call: TRBJ1-4
cdr3_aa: ASSNGQGNEKLF

v_call: TRBV18
clone_size: few
cdr3_length: 13
j_call: TRBJ2-5
cdr3_aa: ASSATSTGGETQY

v_call: TRBV6-1
clone_size: -
cdr3_length: 11
j_call: TRBJ2-7
cdr3_aa: ASSEDRNWEQY

v_call: TRBV7-9
clone_size: -
cdr3_length: 15
j_call: TRBJ2-6
cdr3_aa: ASSFNRGLTGANVLT

v_call: TRBV27
clone_size: -
cdr3_length: 13
j_call: TRBJ1-1
cdr3_aa: ASSLSWTGNTEAF

v_call: TRBV6-6
clone_size: few
cdr3_length: 14
j_call: TRBJ2-2
cdr3_aa: ASSYGQGVDTGELF

v_call: TRBV7-2
clone_size: -
cdr3_length: 11
j_call: TRBJ1-1
cdr3_aa: ASSNTVDTEAF

v_call: TRBV19
clone_size: few
cdr3_length: 13
j_call: TRBJ1-1
cdr3_aa: ASSTHRGSRTEAF

v_call: TRBV5-1
clone_size: -
cdr3_length: 12
j_call: TRBJ1-1
cdr3_aa: ASSLLPPGTEAF

v_call: TRBV30
clone_size: -
cdr3_length: 10
j_call: TRBJ1-1
cdr3_aa: AWNAVNTEAF

v_call: TRBV15
clone_size: -
cdr3_length: 22
j_call: TRBJ2-6
cdr3_aa: ATSRDWRGVIAGGQKGGANVLT

v_call: TRBV6-5
clone_size: few
cdr3_length: 13
j_call: TRBJ2-7
cdr3_aa: ASRNYRDGGYEQY

v_call: TRBV10-2
clone_size: -
cdr3_length: 14
j_call: TRBJ1-1
cdr3_aa: ASSDASGLWDTEAF

v_call: TRBV15
clone_size: -
cdr3_length: 13
j_call: TRBJ2-5
cdr3_aa: ATSNILRGQETQY

v_call: TRBV6-6
clone_size: once
cdr3_length: 13
j_call: TRBJ1-5
cdr3_aa: ASSRDSSAGQPQH

v_call: TRBV19
clone_size: -
cdr3_length: 11
j_call: TRBJ1-6
cdr3_aa: ASSPGFGSPLH

v_call: TRBV2
clone_size: -
cdr3_length: 13
j_call: TRBJ2-1
cdr3_aa: ASSATSGTYNEQF

v_call: TRBV7-2
clone_size: -
cdr3_length: 12
j_call: TRBJ2-7
cdr3_aa: ASSFPVPFYEQY

v_call: TRBV5-1
clone_size: -
cdr3_length: 11
j_call: TRBJ2-1
cdr3_aa: ASTVSSYNEQF

v_call: TRBV5-4
clone_size: -
cdr3_length: 16
j_call: TRBJ2-1
cdr3_aa: ASSRGLAGSRYQGEQF

v_call: TRBV11-3
clone_size: -
cdr3_length: 14
j_call: TRBJ2-4
cdr3_aa: ASSFSQRRLKNIQY

v_call: TRBV28
clone_size: -
cdr3_length: 13
j_call: TRBJ1-1
cdr3_aa: ASSPPGQKNTEAF

v_call: TRBV7-2
clone_size: -
cdr3_length: 15
j_call: TRBJ2-2
cdr3_aa: ASSLRRQLSNTGELF

v_call: TRBV7-9
clone_size: once
cdr3_length: 12
j_call: TRBJ2-5
cdr3_aa: ASSYLKLQETQY

v_call: TRBV19
clone_size: -
cdr3_length: 12
j_call: TRBJ2-3
cdr3_aa: ASSITRGSDTQY

v_call: TRBV6-1
clone_size: -
cdr3_length: 12
j_call: TRBJ2-1
cdr3_aa: ASTRRGQENEQF

v_call: TRBV30
clone_size: few
cdr3_length: 14
j_call: TRBJ2-6
cdr3_aa: AWREQGPPGANVLT

v_call: TRBV21-1
clone_size: -
cdr3_length: 13
j_call: TRBJ2-7
cdr3_aa: ASSRRTSGSVEQY

v_call: TRBV6-1
clone_size: few
cdr3_length: 12
j_call: TRBJ2-3
cdr3_aa: ASSELATADTQY

v_call: TRBV13
clone_size: -
cdr3_length: 13
j_call: TRBJ2-3
cdr3_aa: ASSSQGEGTDTQY

v_call: TRBV5-6
clone_size: -
cdr3_length: 14
j_call: TRBJ2-5
cdr3_aa: ASSWTGLAGVETQY